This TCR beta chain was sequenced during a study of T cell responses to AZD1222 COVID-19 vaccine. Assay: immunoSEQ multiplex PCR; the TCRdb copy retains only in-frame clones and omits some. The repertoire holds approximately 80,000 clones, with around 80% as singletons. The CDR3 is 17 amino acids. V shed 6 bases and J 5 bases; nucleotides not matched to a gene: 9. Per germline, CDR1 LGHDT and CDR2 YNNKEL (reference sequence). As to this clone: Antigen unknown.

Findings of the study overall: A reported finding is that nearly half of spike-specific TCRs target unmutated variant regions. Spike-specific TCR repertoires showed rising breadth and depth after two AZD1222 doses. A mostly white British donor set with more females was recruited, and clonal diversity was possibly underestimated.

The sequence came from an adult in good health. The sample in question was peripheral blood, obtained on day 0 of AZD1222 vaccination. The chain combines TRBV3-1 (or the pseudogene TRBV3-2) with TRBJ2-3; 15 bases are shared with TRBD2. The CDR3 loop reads CASRRTSGRAVVDTQYF. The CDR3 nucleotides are TGTGCCAGCAGACGGACTAGCGGGAGGGCCGTCGTAGATACGCAGTATTTT.